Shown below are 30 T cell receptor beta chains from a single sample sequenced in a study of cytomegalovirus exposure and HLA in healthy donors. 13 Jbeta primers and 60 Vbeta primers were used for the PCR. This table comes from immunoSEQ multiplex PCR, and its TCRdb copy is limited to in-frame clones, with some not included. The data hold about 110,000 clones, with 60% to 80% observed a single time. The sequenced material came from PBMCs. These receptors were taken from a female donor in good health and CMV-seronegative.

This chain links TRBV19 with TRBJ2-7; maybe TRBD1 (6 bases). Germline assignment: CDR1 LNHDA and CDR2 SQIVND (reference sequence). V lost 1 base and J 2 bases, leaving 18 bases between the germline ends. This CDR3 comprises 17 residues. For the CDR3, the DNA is TGTGCCAGTAGTATAGCTTTTGGGGCAGGGGAACCCTACGAGCAGTACTTC. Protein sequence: CASSIAFGAGEPYEQYF.

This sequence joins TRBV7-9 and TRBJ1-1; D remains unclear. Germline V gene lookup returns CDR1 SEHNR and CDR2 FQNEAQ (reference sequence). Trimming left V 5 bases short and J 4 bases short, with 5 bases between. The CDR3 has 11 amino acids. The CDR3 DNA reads TGTGCCAGCAGCCTCGGCACTGAAGCTTTCTTT. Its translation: CASSLGTEAFF.

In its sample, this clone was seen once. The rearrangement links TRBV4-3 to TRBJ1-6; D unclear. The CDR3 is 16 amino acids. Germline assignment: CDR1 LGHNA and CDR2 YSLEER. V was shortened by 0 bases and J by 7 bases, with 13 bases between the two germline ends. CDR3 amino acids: CASSQEAASPNSPLHF. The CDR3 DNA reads TGCGCCAGCAGCCAAGAGGCGGCGAGCCCGAATTCACCCCTCCACTTT.

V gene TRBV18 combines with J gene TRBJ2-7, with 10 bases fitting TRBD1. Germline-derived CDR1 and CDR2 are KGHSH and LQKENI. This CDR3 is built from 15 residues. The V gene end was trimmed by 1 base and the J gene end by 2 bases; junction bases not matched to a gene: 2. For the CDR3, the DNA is TGTGCCAGCTCACCACGGACAGGGGGAGCCTACGAGCAGTACTTC. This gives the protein CASSPRTGGAYEQYF. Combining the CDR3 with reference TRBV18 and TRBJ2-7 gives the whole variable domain NAGVMQNPRHLVRRRGQEARLRCSPMKGHSHVYWYRQLPEEGLKFMVYLQKENIIDESGMPKERFSAEFPKEGPSILRIQQVVRGDSAAYFCASSPRTGGAYEQYFGPGTRLTVT.

The CDR3 region has the DNA TGTGCCAGCAGTCTGACTGGGACTCTCGGAACTGAAGCTTTCTTT. Translating it yields CASSLTGTLGTEAFF. The rearrangement joins TRBV28 to TRBJ1-1; the D gene is possibly TRBD1 (5 bases). The V gene lost 5 bases and the J gene lost 5 bases, with 18 bases spanning the gap. Germline lookup yields CDR1 MDHEN and CDR2 SYDVKM. This CDR3 region has 15 residues.

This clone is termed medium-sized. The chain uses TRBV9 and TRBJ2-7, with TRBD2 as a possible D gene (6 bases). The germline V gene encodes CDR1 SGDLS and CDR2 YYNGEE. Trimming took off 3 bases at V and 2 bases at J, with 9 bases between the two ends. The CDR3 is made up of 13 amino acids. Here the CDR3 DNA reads TGTGCCAGCAGCGAGGGACTGACCTACGAGCAGTACTTC. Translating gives CASSEGLTYEQYF.

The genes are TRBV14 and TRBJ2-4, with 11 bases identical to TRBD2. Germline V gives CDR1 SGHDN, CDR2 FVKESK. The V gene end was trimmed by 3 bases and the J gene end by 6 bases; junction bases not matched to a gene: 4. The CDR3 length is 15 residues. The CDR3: CASSQTSGMGNIQYF. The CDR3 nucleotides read TGTGCCAGCAGCCAGACTAGCGGGATGGGAAACATTCAGTACTTC.

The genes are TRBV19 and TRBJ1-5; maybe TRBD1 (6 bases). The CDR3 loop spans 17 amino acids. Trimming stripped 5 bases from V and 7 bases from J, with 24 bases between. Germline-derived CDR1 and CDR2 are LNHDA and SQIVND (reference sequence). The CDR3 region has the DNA TGTGCCAGTAGTTTCTCCTTCGACAGGTCGGGGGGGCAGCCCCAGCATTTT. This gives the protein CASSFSFDRSGGQPQHF.

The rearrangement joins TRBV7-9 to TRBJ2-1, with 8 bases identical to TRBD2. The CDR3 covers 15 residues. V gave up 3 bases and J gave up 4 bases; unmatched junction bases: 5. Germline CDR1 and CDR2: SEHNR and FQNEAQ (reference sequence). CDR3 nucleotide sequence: TGTGCCAGCAGCTTCGTATCTAGCGGGTACAATGAGCAGTTCTTC. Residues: CASSFVSSGYNEQFF.

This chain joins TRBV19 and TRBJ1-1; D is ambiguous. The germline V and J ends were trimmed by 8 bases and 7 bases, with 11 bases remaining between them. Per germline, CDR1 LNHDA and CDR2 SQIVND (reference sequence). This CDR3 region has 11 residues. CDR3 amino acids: CASGDRLEAFF. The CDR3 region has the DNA TGTGCCAGTGGAGACCGGCTTGAAGCTTTCTTT.

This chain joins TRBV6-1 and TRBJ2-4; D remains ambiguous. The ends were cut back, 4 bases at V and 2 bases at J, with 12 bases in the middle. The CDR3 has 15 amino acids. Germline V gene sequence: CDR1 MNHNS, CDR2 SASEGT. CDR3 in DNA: TGTGCCAGCAGTGTCCAGGCCGTACCCAAAAACATTCAGTACTTC. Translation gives CASSVQAVPKNIQYF.

CDR3 sequence reads: CASRGRATNEKLFF. Written as DNA, the CDR3 is TGTGCCAGCAGGGGGCGAGCAACTAATGAAAAACTGTTTTTT. The rearrangement links TRBV6-1 to TRBJ1-4, with a weak D call TRBD1 (5 bases). The germline CDR1 and CDR2 sequences are MNHNS and SASEGT. The CDR3 extends over 14 amino acids. Trimming removed 6 bases from V and 0 bases from J, with 8 bases in between.

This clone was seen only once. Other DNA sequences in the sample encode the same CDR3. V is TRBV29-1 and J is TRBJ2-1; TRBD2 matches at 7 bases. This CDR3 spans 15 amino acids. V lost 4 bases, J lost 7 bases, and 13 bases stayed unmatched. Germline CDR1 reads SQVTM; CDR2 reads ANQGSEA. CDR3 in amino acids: CSVGNRLAPWNEQFF. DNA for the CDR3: TGCAGCGTTGGGAACCGACTAGCTCCTTGGAATGAGCAGTTCTTC.

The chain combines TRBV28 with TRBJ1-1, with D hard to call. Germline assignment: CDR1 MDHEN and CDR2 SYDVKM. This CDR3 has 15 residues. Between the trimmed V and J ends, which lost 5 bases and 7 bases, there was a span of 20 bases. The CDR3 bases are TGTGCCAGCAGTCCCTCCTTTATTCGTCCTTATGAAGCTTTCTTT. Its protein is CASSPSFIRPYEAFF.

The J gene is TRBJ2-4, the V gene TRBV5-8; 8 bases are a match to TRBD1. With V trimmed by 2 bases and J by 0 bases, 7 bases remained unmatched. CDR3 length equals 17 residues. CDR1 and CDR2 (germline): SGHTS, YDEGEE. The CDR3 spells CASSFEGRGQAKNIQYF. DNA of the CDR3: TGTGCCAGCAGCTTCGAGGGCAGGGGGCAAGCCAAAAACATTCAGTACTTC.

CDR3 sequence: CATRGLGTGELFF. CDR3 bases: TGTGCCACCCGCGGGTTAGGAACCGGGGAGCTGTTTTTT. V is TRBV11-3 and J is TRBJ2-2, with a tentative D call TRBD2 (5 bases). Trimming took off 10 bases at V and 5 bases at J, with 14 bases between the two ends. This CDR3 has 13 amino acids. Germline V gives CDR1 SGHNT, CDR2 YENEEA.

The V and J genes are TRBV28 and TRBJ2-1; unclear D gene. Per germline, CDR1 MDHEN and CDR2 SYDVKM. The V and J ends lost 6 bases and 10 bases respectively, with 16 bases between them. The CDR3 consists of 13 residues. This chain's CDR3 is CASSPVVVEEQFF. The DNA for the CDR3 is TGTGCCAGCAGCCCCGTAGTTGTGGAGGAGCAGTTCTTC. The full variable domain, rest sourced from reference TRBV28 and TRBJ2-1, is DVKVTQSSRYLVKRTGEKVFLECVQDMDHENMFWYRQDPGLGLRLIYFSYDVKMKEKGDIPEGYSVSREKKERFSLILESASTNQTSMYLCASSPVVVEEQFFGPGTRLTVL.

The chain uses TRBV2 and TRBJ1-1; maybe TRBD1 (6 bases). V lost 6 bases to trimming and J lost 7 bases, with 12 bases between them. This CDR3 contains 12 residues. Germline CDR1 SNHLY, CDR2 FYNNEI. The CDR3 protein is CASSQDRNEAFF. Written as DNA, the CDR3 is TGTGCCAGCAGCCAGGACAGAAATGAAGCTTTCTTT.

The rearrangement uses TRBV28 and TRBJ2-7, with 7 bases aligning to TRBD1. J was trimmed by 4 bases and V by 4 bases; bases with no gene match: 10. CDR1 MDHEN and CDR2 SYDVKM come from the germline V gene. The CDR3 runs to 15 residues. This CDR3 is CASSSRWQGVYEQYF. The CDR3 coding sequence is TGTGCCAGCAGTTCCCGCTGGCAGGGGGTTTACGAGCAGTACTTC.

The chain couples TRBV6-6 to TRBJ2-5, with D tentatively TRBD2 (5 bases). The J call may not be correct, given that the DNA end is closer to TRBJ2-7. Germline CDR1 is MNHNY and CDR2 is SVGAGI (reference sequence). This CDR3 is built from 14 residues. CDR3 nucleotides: TGTGCCAGCAGTTCGTTAGCGCGGTCCTACGAGCAGTACTTC. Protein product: CASSSLARSYEQYF.

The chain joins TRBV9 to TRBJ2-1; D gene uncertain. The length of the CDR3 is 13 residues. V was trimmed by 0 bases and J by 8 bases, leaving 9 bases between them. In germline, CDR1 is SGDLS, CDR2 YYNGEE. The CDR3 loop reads CASSVGPNHEQFF. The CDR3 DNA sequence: TGTGCCAGCAGCGTAGGGCCAAACCATGAGCAGTTCTTC.

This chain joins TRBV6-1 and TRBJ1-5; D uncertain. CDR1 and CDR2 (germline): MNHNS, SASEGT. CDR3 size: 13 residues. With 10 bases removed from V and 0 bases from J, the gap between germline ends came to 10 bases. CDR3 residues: CATSGSSNQPQHF. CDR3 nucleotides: TGTGCCACCTCAGGTTCTAGCAATCAGCCCCAGCATTTT.

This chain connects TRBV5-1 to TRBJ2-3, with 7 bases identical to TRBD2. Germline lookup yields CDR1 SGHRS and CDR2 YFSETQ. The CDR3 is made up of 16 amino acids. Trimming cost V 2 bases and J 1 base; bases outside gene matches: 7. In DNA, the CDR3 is TGCGCCAGCAGCTTAGGAGGGAGGGCTGGCACAGATACGCAGTATTTT. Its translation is CASSLGGRAGTDTQYF.

The CDR3 bases are TGTGCCAGCGGGACTAGCGGGGTTAGGACCCAGTACTTC. This encodes CASGTSGVRTQYF. The chain recombines TRBV6-1 with TRBJ2-5; 13 bases match TRBD2. Germline V gene sequence: CDR1 MNHNS, CDR2 SASEGT. J lost 7 bases, V lost 8 bases, and 4 bases had no gene match. CDR3 length: 13 residues.

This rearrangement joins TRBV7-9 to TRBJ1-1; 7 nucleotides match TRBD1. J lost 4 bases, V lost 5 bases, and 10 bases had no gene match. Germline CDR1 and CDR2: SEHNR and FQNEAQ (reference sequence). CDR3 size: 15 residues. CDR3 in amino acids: CASSVTGQLSTEAFF. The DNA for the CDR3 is TGTGCCAGCAGCGTCACGGGACAGTTGAGCACTGAAGCTTTCTTT.

For the CDR3, the DNA is TGTGCCAGCAGCTTAACAGGGAAGGCGGGCACTGAAGCTTTCTTT. Translating it yields CASSLTGKAGTEAFF. The chain couples TRBV7-9 to TRBJ1-1; possibly TRBD1 for D (6 bases). The CDR3 covers 15 residues. CDR1 is SEHNR, CDR2 FQNEAQ, per germline (reference sequence). The V and J ends lost 2 bases and 4 bases respectively, with 14 bases between them.

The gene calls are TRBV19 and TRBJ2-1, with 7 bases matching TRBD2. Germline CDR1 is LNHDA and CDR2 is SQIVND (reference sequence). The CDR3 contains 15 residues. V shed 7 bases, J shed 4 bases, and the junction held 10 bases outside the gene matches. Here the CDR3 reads CASTMGPSGYNEQFF. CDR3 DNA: TGTGCCAGTACCATGGGACCTAGCGGTTACAATGAGCAGTTCTTC.

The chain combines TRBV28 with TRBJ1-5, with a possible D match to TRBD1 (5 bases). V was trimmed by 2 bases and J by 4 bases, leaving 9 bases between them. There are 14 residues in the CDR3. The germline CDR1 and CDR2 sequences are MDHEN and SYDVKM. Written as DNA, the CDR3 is TGTGCCAGCAGTTTAATCAGGGAAAATCAGCCCCAGCATTTT. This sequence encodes CASSLIRENQPQHF. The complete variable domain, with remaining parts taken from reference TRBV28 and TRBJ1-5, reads DVKVTQSSRYLVKRTGEKVFLECVQDMDHENMFWYRQDPGLGLRLIYFSYDVKMKEKGDIPEGYSVSREKKERFSLILESASTNQTSMYLCASSLIRENQPQHFGDGTRLSIL.

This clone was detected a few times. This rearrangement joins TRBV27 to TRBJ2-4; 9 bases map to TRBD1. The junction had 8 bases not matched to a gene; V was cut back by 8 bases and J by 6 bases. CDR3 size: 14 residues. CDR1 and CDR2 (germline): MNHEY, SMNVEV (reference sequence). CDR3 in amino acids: CASYTGGRVNIQYF. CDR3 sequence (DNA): TGTGCCAGCTATACAGGGGGCCGGGTAAACATTCAGTACTTC.

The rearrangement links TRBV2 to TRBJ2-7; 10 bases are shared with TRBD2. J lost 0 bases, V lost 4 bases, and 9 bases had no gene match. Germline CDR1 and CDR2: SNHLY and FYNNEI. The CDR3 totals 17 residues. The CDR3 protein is CASSVDSGRTSSYEQYF. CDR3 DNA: TGTGCCAGCAGTGTCGATAGCGGGAGGACTTCCTCCTACGAGCAGTACTTC.